The 10 T cell receptor beta chains reported below all come from one sample, sequenced in a study of shared clonotypes between healthy human individuals. Profiling relied on immunoSEQ multiplex PCR, and the TCRdb table lists in-frame clones only, not all of them. The repertoire holds roughly 590,000 clones, just under 97% seen once, with about 0.11% in the top ten. Naive CD8 isolation took CD45RO-negative cells positively selected for CCR7 and excluded terminally differentiated effector memory CD45RA+ cells. Sequencing input: naive CD8+ T cells sorted from blood. The receptors come from a woman younger than 45 in good health.

The chain couples TRBV28 to TRBJ2-3; TRBD2 aligns across 7 bases. Trimming removed 3 bases from V and 4 bases from J; junction bases left unmatched: 16. Germline assignment: CDR1 MDHEN and CDR2 SYDVKM. CDR3 length: 18 residues. CDR3: CASSFGLAVLPGPDTQYF. The CDR3 DNA reads TGTGCCAGCAGTTTTGGGCTAGCGGTTCTCCCGGGCCCAGATACGCAGTATTTT.

The V and J genes are TRBV4-1 and TRBJ2-7; the D call may be TRBD1 or TRBD2 (5 bases each). The germline V gene encodes CDR1 MGHRA and CDR2 YSYEKL. The CDR3 is 14 residues long. Trimming cost V 4 bases and J 4 bases, with 14 bases left between them. The CDR3 loop reads CASSPLGVFYEQYF. The DNA of the CDR3 is TGCGCCAGCAGCCCGCTGGGGGTTTTTTACGAGCAGTACTTC.

The rearrangement joins TRBV6-1 to TRBJ2-1, with D possibly TRBD1 on 6 matching bases. Per the germline V gene, CDR1 is MNHNS and CDR2 is SASEGT. The CDR3 has 16 residues. Trimming took 3 bases from V and 4 from J, leaving 16 bases between them. The CDR3, as DNA: TGTGCCAGCAGTGACTACAGGGCGGTTCCTTACAATGAGCAGTTCTTC. It specifies CASSDYRAVPYNEQFF.

V gene TRBV27 combines with J gene TRBJ2-7; the D call may be TRBD1 or TRBD2 (5 bases each). V lost 10 bases, J lost 0 bases, and 13 bases lay in between. This CDR3 contains 13 residues. The germline V gene has CDR1 MNHEY and CDR2 SMNVEV (reference sequence). CDR3 sequence reads: CATQPGTSYEQYF. The CDR3 region has the DNA TGTGCCACTCAACCCGGGACCTCCTACGAGCAGTACTTC.

CDR3 bases: TGTGCCAGCAGTTCCTTTGACTGGAACTACAATGAGCAGTTCTTC. It translates to CASSSFDWNYNEQFF. The chain has TRBV6-7 and TRBJ2-1; no definite D call. TRBV6-7 is designated an ORF whose function remains uncertain. Trimming stripped 4 bases from V and 3 bases from J, with 13 bases between. This CDR3 has 15 residues.

V is TRBV5-3 and J is TRBJ2-1; D is unclear. TRBV5-3 is filed as an ORF, its function uncertain. The CDR3 is 14 residues long. Between the trimmed V and J ends, which lost 1 base and 7 bases, there was a span of 12 bases. This chain's CDR3 is CARSLWLSRNEQFF. In nucleotides, the CDR3 is TGTGCCAGAAGCTTGTGGCTTTCCCGTAATGAGCAGTTCTTC.

V usage is TRBV5-6 and J usage is TRBJ2-7, with a tentative D call TRBD1 (5 bases). CDR1 and CDR2 from the germline V gene are SGHDT and YYEEEE. This CDR3 is 14 amino acids long. V was shortened by 3 bases and J by 0 bases, with 10 bases between the two germline ends. CDR3 protein: CASSSAGLSYEQYF. The CDR3 bases are TGTGCCAGCAGCTCGGCAGGGCTCTCCTACGAGCAGTACTTC.

This clone is a singleton in its sample. This chain uses TRBV28 with TRBJ1-1; weak D call: TRBD1 (5 bases). V lost 3 bases and J lost 5, with 10 bases in between. The CDR3 covers 13 residues. Germline CDR1 and CDR2: MDHEN and SYDVKM. The CDR3 here is CASSFGEGTEAFF. CDR3 in DNA: TGTGCCAGCAGTTTTGGGGAGGGGACTGAAGCTTTCTTT.

Notes on this clone: Other DNA variants within this sample encode the same CDR3. The rearrangement uses TRBV6-5 and TRBJ2-5; TRBD2 might be the D (5 bases). The germline CDR1 and CDR2 sequences are MNHEY and SVGAGI. There are 13 residues in the CDR3. Trimming took 5 bases from V and 4 from J, leaving 11 bases between them. CDR3 region: CASSPGEGETQYF. The DNA of the CDR3 is TGTGCCAGCAGTCCCGGGGAAGGAGAGACCCAGTACTTC.

The chain is built from TRBV28 and TRBJ2-7, with TRBD2 matching 11 bases. Germline V gene lookup returns CDR1 MDHEN and CDR2 SYDVKM. This CDR3 comprises 16 residues. V was clipped by 2 bases and J by 6 bases; unmatched bases: 9. CDR3 residues: CASSLGVAGGLSEQYF. In DNA form, the CDR3 reads TGTGCCAGCAGTTTAGGGGTAGCGGGAGGGCTAAGCGAGCAGTACTTC.